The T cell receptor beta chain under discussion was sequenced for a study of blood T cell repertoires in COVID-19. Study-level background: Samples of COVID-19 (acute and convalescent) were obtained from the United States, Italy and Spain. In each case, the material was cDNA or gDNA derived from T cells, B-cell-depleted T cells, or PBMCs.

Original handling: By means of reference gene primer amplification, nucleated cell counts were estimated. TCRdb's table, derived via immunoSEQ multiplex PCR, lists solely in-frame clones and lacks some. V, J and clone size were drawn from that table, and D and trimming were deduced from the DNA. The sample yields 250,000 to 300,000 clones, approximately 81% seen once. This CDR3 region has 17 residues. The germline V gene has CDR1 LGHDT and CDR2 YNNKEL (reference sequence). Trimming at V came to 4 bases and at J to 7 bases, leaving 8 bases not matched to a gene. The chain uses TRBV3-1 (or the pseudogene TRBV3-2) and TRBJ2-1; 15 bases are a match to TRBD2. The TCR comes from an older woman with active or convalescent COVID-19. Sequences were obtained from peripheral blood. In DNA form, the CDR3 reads TGTGCCAGCAGCCGAGGGACTAGCGGGGGGCCTGGGAATGAGCAGTTCTTC. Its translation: CASSRGTSGGPGNEQFF.